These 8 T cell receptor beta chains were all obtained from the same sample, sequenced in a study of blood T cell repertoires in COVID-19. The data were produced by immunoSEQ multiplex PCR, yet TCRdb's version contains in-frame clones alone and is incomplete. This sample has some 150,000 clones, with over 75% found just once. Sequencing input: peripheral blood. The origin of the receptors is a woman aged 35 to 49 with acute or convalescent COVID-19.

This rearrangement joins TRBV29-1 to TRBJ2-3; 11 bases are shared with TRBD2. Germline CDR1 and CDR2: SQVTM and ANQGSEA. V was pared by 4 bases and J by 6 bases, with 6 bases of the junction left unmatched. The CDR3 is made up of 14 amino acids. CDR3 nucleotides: TGCAGCGTTGGAGTAGCGGGGGGGCCGGATACGCAGTATTTT. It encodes CSVGVAGGPDTQYF.

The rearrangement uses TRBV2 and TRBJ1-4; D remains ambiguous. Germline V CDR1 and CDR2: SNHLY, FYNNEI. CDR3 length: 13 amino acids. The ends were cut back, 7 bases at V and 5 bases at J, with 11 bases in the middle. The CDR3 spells CASKPPGNEKLFF. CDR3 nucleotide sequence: TGTGCCAGCAAACCCCCAGGAAATGAAAAACTGTTTTTT.

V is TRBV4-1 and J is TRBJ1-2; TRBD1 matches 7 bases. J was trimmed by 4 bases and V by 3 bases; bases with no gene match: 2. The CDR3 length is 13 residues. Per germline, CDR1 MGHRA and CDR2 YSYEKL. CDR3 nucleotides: TGCGCCAGCAGCCATCAGGGGGTCTATGGCTACACCTTC. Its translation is CASSHQGVYGYTF.

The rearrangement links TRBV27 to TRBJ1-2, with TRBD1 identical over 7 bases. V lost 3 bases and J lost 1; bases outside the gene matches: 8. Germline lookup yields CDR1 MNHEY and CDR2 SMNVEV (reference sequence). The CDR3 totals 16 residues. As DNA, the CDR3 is TGTGCCAGCAGTTTTACCAGGAGACAGGGTAACTATGGCTACACCTTC. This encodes CASSFTRRQGNYGYTF.

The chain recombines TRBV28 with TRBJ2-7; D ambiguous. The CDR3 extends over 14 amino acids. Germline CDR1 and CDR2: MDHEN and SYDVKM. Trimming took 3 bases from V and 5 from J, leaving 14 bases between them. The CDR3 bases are TGTGCCAGCAGTTTTAGGCTGGAGACGGACGAGCAGTACTTC. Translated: CASSFRLETDEQYF.

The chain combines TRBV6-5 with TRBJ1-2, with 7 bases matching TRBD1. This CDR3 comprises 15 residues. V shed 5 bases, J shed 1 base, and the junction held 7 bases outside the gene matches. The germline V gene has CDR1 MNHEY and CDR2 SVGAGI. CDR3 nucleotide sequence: TGTGCCAGCAGTAGACAGGGTCCTCGTAACTATGGCTACACCTTC. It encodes CASSRQGPRNYGYTF.

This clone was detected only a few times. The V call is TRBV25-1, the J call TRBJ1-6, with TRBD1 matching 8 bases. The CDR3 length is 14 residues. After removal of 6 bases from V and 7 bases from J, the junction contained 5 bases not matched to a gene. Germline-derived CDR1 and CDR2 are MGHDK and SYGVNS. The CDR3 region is CASSQGAWNSPLHF. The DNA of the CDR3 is TGTGCCAGCAGCCAGGGGGCCTGGAATTCACCCCTCCACTTT.

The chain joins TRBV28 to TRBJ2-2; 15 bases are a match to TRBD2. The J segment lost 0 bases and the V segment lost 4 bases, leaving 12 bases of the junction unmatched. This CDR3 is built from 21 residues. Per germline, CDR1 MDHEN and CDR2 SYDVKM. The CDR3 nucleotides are TGTGCCAGCAGTTCACCCTCGACGGGACTAGCGGGAGGAACGAACACCGGGGAGCTGTTTTTT. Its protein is CASSSPSTGLAGGTNTGELFF.